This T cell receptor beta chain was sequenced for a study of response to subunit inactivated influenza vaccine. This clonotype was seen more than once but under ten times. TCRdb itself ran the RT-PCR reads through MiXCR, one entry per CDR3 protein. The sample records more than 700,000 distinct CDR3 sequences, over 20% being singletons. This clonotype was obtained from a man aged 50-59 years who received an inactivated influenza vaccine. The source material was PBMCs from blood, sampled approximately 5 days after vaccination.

CDR3 residues: CASYEGGTPNEKLFF. The CDR3 DNA sequence: TGTGCCAGCTACGAGGGAGGGACGCCAAATGAAAAACTGTTTTTT. The genes are TRBV6-1 and TRBJ1-4, with D tentatively TRBD1 (5 bases). From germline, CDR1 is MNHNS and CDR2 SASEGT. This CDR3 spans 15 amino acids. Trimming stripped 8 bases from V and 5 bases from J, with 18 bases between.